A selection of T cell receptor beta chains follows, all from one sample in a study of spatial heterogeneity in lung cancer. TCRdb recomputed calls from the 5' RACE reads with MiXCR, one row per CDR3 protein. Of 11,000 to 15,000 distinct CDR3 sequences in the sample, 9.5% to 13% were seen once. The starting material was PBMCs, obtained at surgery. Source of these receptors: a male donor with early-stage non-small cell lung cancer. The CDR3 runs from the conserved cysteine through the conserved F or W. The D gene is left open where the match is weak. The size of a clone is reported for some rows only, either as once, few or many, or as a class for expanded clones.

TRBV3-1,many,TRBJ2-7,TRBD2,TGTGCCAGCAGCCGCCGGACTAGCCTGACCTACGAGCAGTACTTC,CASSRRTSLTYEQYF
TRBV4-2,many,TRBJ2-7,.,TGTGCCAGCAGCCAACACTTCGACCCTAGCTCCTACGAGCAGTACTTC,CASSQHFDPSSYEQYF
TRBV7-8,many,TRBJ2-5,.,TGTGCCAGCAGCTTAAGTTCCTTAGGCTCAGAGACCCAGTACTTC,CASSLSSLGSETQYF
TRBV6-2/TRBV6-3,medium-sized,TRBJ1-5,TRBD1,TGTGCCAGCAGACCCGGGACAGAAAACAATCAGCCCCAGCATTTT,CASRPGTENNQPQHF
TRBV28,many,TRBJ2-5,.,TGTGCCAGCCAGTACGGGGCCACAGGTCCCCAAGGAGAGACCCAGTACTTC,CASQYGATGPQGETQYF
TRBV11-1,few,TRBJ2-3,TRBD2,TGTGCCAGCAGCTTAATTGGACTAGCGGCAGATACGCAGTATTTT,CASSLIGLAADTQYF
TRBV2,few,TRBJ1-6,.,TGTGCCAGCAGCACCAGGACCTCTTATAATTCACCCCTCCACTTT,CASSTRTSYNSPLHF
TRBV29-1,many,TRBJ1-1,TRBD1,TGCAGCGTTCGGACAGGGGGCTTAGCTGAAGCTTTCTTT,CSVRTGGLAEAFF
TRBV20-1,many,TRBJ2-5,.,TGCAGTGCTAGAGGCCAGGACCAAGAGACCCAGTACTTC,CSARGQDQETQYF
TRBV12-3/TRBV12-4,many,TRBJ2-2,.,TGTGCCAGCAGTCCCCCCCCCACCGTAGGGGAGCTGTTTTTT,CASSPPPTVGELFF
TRBV15,many,TRBJ1-3,.,TGTGCCACCAGCAGAGACCCCTCTGGAAACACCATATATTTT,CATSRDPSGNTIYF
TRBV13,medium-sized,TRBJ1-1,TRBD1,TGTGCCAGCAGCTTAGTCGACAGGGTCAAATTCGAGAAGAATGAAGCTTTCTTT,CASSLVDRVKFEKNEAFF
TRBV21-1,many,TRBJ1-5,.,TGTGCCAGCAGCATTGCTGGAGGGGGATATCAGCCCCAGCATTTT,CASSIAGGGYQPQHF
TRBV7-9,many,TRBJ1-1,TRBD1,TGTGCCAGCAGCTCAGGGACAGGAAACACTGAAGCTTTCTTT,CASSSGTGNTEAFF
TRBV7-2,many,TRBJ2-1,.,TGTGCCAGCAGCTTAGGGACGGCGTACAATGAGCAGTTCTTC,CASSLGTAYNEQFF
TRBV6-6,many,TRBJ1-5,.,TGTGCCAGCAGTTACTTTGGGGGATCCGATCAGCCCCAGCATTTT,CASSYFGGSDQPQHF
TRBV2,many,TRBJ1-1,.,TGTGCCACGAGACAGGTCACTGAAGCTTTCTTT,CATRQVTEAFF
TRBV7-9,many,TRBJ2-1,TRBD2,TGTGCCAGCAACGACGGGACTAGCGAGAACAATGAGCAGTTCTTC,CASNDGTSENNEQFF
TRBV7-2,once,TRBJ1-2,.,TGTGCCAGCAGCCTCTGCAACAACTATGGCTACACCTTC,CASSLCNNYGYTF
TRBV6-1,many,TRBJ1-1,.,TGTGCCAGCAGTCCCACCACACGGACGAGGGCAGAAGCTTTCTTT,CASSPTTRTRAEAFF
TRBV5-1,.,TRBJ1-1,TRBD1,TGCGCCAGCAGCTTGGCTCAACAGGGGGCTACTGAAGCTTTCTTT,CASSLAQQGATEAFF
TRBV27,medium-sized,TRBJ2-3,.,TGTGCCAGCAGTTCCCCGAACTCAGGGGTAGATACGCAGTATTTT,CASSSPNSGVDTQYF
TRBV2,.,TRBJ2-2,.,TGTGCCAGCAAGGGCAGCAACACCGGGGAGCTGTTTTTT,CASKGSNTGELFF
TRBV14,many,TRBJ2-3,TRBD2,TGTGCCAGCAGCCAAGATTGGGCCGGGCGGGAGTTGGTGGATACGCAGTATTTT,CASSQDWAGRELVDTQYF
TRBV7-9,many,TRBJ2-2,TRBD1,TGTGCCAGCAGTCGGGACAGGGATAAGGACGGGGAGCTGTTTTTT,CASSRDRDKDGELFF
TRBV20-1,medium-sized,TRBJ2-1,.,TGCAGTGCTAGAGATCTTCTAGGGTTGCCTGAGCAGTTCTTC,CSARDLLGLPEQFF
TRBV4-3,many,TRBJ2-1,TRBD2,TGCGCCAGCAGGCAGACCTGGCAGGGGGGACTAGCGGGAGGCCGGGATGAGCAGTTCTTC,CASRQTWQGGLAGGRDEQFF
TRBV3-1,many,TRBJ2-1,.,TGTGCCAGCAGCCAAGACCTCGGACAGATCAATGAGCAGTTCTTC,CASSQDLGQINEQFF
TRBV7-2,.,TRBJ2-3,.,.,CASTRSKREQIRSIF
TRBV5-1,many,TRBJ1-2,.,TGCGCCAGCAGCGGGGACATTCGAGCCAACTATGGCTACACCTTC,CASSGDIRANYGYTF
TRBV2,many,TRBJ2-5,.,TGTGCCAGCAGTGAATACAGGGACCAAGAGACCCAGTACTTC,CASSEYRDQETQYF
TRBV11-2,.,TRBJ2-3,TRBD2,TGTGCCAGCAGCCCCCCCCGCGGACTAGCGGCTACAGATACGCAGTATTTT,CASSPPRGLAATDTQYF
TRBV6-1,many,TRBJ2-1,.,TGTGCCAGCAGCTGGACCTTCCTTAATGAGCAGTTCTTC,CASSWTFLNEQFF
TRBV20-1,many,TRBJ2-3,TRBD2,TGCAGTGCTCCTGATCTGACTAGCGGCGCCCAGGGAAATACGCAGTATTTT,CSAPDLTSGAQGNTQYF
TRBV10-1,many,TRBJ2-2,TRBD2,TGCGCCAGCAGTGCTCAGCGGGAGGGCACCGGGGAGCTGTTTTTT,CASSAQREGTGELFF
TRBV6-5,few,TRBJ2-1,.,TGTGCCGCAGGGAGGACGAATGAGCAGTTCTTC,CAAGRTNEQFF
TRBV27,many,TRBJ1-5,.,TGTGCCAGCAGTCCACAGCTAAACCCGAATCAGCCCCAGCATTTT,CASSPQLNPNQPQHF
TRBV6-2/TRBV6-3,many,TRBJ1-5,.,TGTGCCAGCAGTCGAAGGACGCCTAGCGGCAATCAGCCCCAGCATTTT,CASSRRTPSGNQPQHF
TRBV7-9,.,TRBJ2-3,.,TGTGCCAGCAGCCCGACTAGTCCGGATACGCAGTATTTT,CASSPTSPDTQYF
TRBV20-1,.,TRBJ2-7,TRBD1,TGCAGTGCTAGAAGAGACGGACAGGCCTTTAAGCAGTACTTC,CSARRDGQAFKQYF
TRBV11-2,many,TRBJ2-3,.,TGTGCCAGCAGCTTAGTTCGGGCAGAGACAGATACGCAGTATTTT,CASSLVRAETDTQYF
TRBV10-3,many,TRBJ1-6,.,TGTGCCATCCATGCAGACAGGAATTCACCCCTCCACTTT,CAIHADRNSPLHF
TRBV7-2,many,TRBJ2-5,.,TGTGCCAGCAGCTTAGGGGACCCCCGGGGGACCCAGTACTTC,CASSLGDPRGTQYF
TRBV7-3,.,TRBJ2-2,TRBD1,TGTGCCAGCAGTGACAGGGACACCGGGGAGCTGTTTTTT,CASSDRDTGELFF
TRBV20-1,many,TRBJ2-5,.,TGCAGTGCTAGTACGGCTGCGTGGGAGACCCAGTACTTC,CSASTAAWETQYF
TRBV11-2,.,TRBJ2-2,.,TGTGCCAGCAGCTTGGAGGAGGTCGGGGAGCTGTTTTTT,CASSLEEVGELFF
TRBV20-1,many,TRBJ1-6,.,TGCAGTGCTAGGGTTCCAGGGAGTAATTCACCCCTCCACTTT,CSARVPGSNSPLHF